The 15 T cell receptor beta chains given below trace back to one sample, sequenced in a study of blood T cell repertoires in COVID-19. TCRdb's copy holds only in-frame clones and misses some; the assay was immunoSEQ multiplex PCR. This sample yields some 120,000 clones, of which about 76% are seen a single time; roughly a fifth belongs to the top ten. Material: peripheral blood. The source of these receptors is a man aged 80 or over with acute or convalescent COVID-19.

The V call is TRBV5-6, the J call TRBJ1-3, with TRBD1 identical over 8 bases. The junction had 6 bases not matched to a gene; V was cut back by 2 bases and J by 2 bases. This CDR3 is 16 amino acids long. From germline, CDR1 is SGHDT and CDR2 YYEEEE. The CDR3 region has the DNA TGTGCCAGCAGCTTCGGACAGGGCGTTACTGGAAACACCATATATTTT. Its translation is CASSFGQGVTGNTIYF.

The chain has TRBV18 and TRBJ1-1, with 10 bases lining up with TRBD1. Per germline, CDR1 KGHSH and CDR2 LQKENI. The CDR3 runs 16 residues. The junction had 6 bases not matched to a gene; V was cut back by 3 bases and J by 2 bases. As DNA, the CDR3 is TGTGCCAGCTCACCCCGGGACAGGGGTATTAACACTGAAGCTTTCTTT. The encoded protein is CASSPRDRGINTEAFF.

The V and J genes are TRBV7-9 and TRBJ1-1, with a tentative D call TRBD1 (6 bases). Germline V gives CDR1 SEHNR, CDR2 FQNEAQ (reference sequence). V lost 4 bases, J lost 0 bases, and 21 bases lay in between. The CDR3 loop spans 18 amino acids. The DNA of the CDR3 is TGTGCCAGCAGCTCCGGGGTTGGGGGCGGATTAATGAACACTGAAGCTTTCTTT. Protein: CASSSGVGGGLMNTEAFF. Combining the CDR3 with reference TRBV7-9 and TRBJ1-1 gives the whole variable domain DTGVSQNPRHKITKRGQNVTFRCDPISEHNRLYWYRQTLGQGPEFLTYFQNEAQLEKSRLLSDRFSAERPKGSFSTLEIQRTEQGDSAMYLCASSSGVGGGLMNTEAFFGQGTRLTVV.

This clone turned up a few times. As DNA, the CDR3 is TGTGCCAGCAGCACCCGGACAGGGGGCCTAGAGACCCAGTACTTC. This gives the protein CASSTRTGGLETQYF. The rearrangement joins TRBV21-1 to TRBJ2-5; the table calls TRBD1, which could not be checked here. TRBV21-1 is labeled a pseudogene. The CDR3 is made up of 15 amino acids.

This clone was seen once. This sequence joins TRBV6-5 and TRBJ1-2; D is possibly TRBD1 (6 bases). The CDR3 is made up of 13 amino acids. Deletions cut 4 bases from V and 4 bases from J, with 10 bases between. The V gene's germline CDR1 is MNHEY and CDR2 SVGAGI. Here the CDR3 DNA reads TGTGCCAGCAGTTCGGGACAACGCTATGGCTACACCTTC. The encoded protein is CASSSGQRYGYTF.

The genes are TRBV7-6 and TRBJ1-6, with 9 bases fitting TRBD1. V lost 3 bases and J lost 7; bases outside the gene matches: 4. CDR1 and CDR2 from the germline V gene are SGHVS and FNYEAQ. This CDR3 is 15 amino acids long. This CDR3 is CASSLSGQGNSPLHF. CDR3 nucleotides: TGTGCCAGCAGCTTGTCGGGACAGGGAAATTCACCCCTCCACTTT.

CDR3 region: CASSRSGTRRNEQFF. In nucleotides, the CDR3 is TGTGCCAGCAGCCGTTCCGGGACTCGGAGGAATGAGCAGTTCTTC. The chain employs TRBV6-5 and TRBJ2-1; tentatively, D is TRBD2 (6 bases). V lost 6 bases and J 7 bases, leaving 19 bases between the germline ends. CDR3 length: 15 amino acids. Germline CDR1 is MNHEY and CDR2 is SVGAGI.

The chain uses TRBV5-1 and TRBJ1-1; 7 bases line up with TRBD1. This CDR3 region has 16 residues. The germline V gene encodes CDR1 SGHRS and CDR2 YFSETQ. The trim removed 0 bases at V and 4 bases at J, leaving 9 bases unmatched. The CDR3 region has the DNA TGCGCCAGCAGCTTGGATACCGGGACAGCAATCACTGAAGCTTTCTTT. Residues: CASSLDTGTAITEAFF.

This clone was detected a few times. The V gene is TRBV4-2, the J gene TRBJ2-1; 12 bases line up with TRBD2. J was trimmed by 7 bases and V by 5 bases; bases with no gene match: 3. Per germline, CDR1 LGHNA and CDR2 YNFKEQ. The CDR3 length is 14 residues. As DNA, the CDR3 is TGTGCCAGCAGCTCTAGCGGGGGGGGGAATGAGCAGTTCTTC. Translated, it gives CASSSSGGGNEQFF.

V and J are TRBV7-2 and TRBJ2-7; possibly TRBD2 for D (6 bases). Deletions cut 0 bases from V and 5 bases from J, with 11 bases between. CDR1 is SGHTA and CDR2 is FQGNSA in the germline V gene. The CDR3 has 14 residues. Here the CDR3 reads CASSLAGGIDEQYF. CDR3 nucleotides: TGTGCCAGCAGCTTAGCCGGGGGAATCGACGAGCAGTACTTC.

The chain's CDR3 is CASSITSGGANEQFF. CDR3 nucleotides: TGTGCCAGCAGCATAACTAGCGGGGGGGCAAATGAGCAGTTCTTC. The J gene is TRBJ2-1, the V gene TRBV9, with 13 bases matching TRBD2. J was trimmed by 7 bases and V by 4 bases; bases with no gene match: 5. Germline assignment: CDR1 SGDLS and CDR2 YYNGEE. This CDR3 contains 15 residues.

This clone appeared many times. The chain employs TRBV6-2 or TRBV6-3 and TRBJ1-1; TRBD1 might be the D (6 bases). The CDR3 totals 15 residues. Trimming cost V 5 bases and J 0 bases, with 13 bases left between them. Germline CDR1 MNHEY, CDR2 SVGEGT. CDR3: CASSTPTGMNTEAFF. The CDR3 nucleotides read TGTGCCAGCAGTACACCGACAGGCATGAACACTGAAGCTTTCTTT.

This clone was seen a few times. This chain joins TRBV6-6 and TRBJ1-4, with D uncertain. Trimming cost V 3 bases and J 8 bases, with 13 bases left between them. CDR1 is MNHNY and CDR2 is SVGAGI in the germline V gene (reference sequence). The CDR3 has 14 residues. The chain's CDR3 is CASSYPERREKLFF. The CDR3 DNA follows: TGTGCCAGCAGTTATCCAGAGAGGAGGGAAAAACTGTTTTTT.

The genes are TRBV30 and TRBJ2-7, with TRBD2 matching over 12 bases. Germline V gives CDR1 GTSNPN, CDR2 SVGIG (reference sequence). The CDR3 totals 13 residues. The V segment lost 5 bases and the J segment 3 bases; nucleotides outside the gene matches: 2. The CDR3 loop is CAWGLAGNYEQYF. CDR3 nucleotide sequence: TGTGCCTGGGGACTAGCGGGGAACTACGAGCAGTACTTC.

This rearrangement joins TRBV2 to TRBJ2-1; possibly TRBD1 for D (7 bases). This CDR3 has 15 amino acids. The V end was cut by 5 bases, the J end by 6 bases, with 17 bases between. Germline CDR1 and CDR2: SNHLY and FYNNEI. CDR3 nucleotide sequence: TGTGCCAGCAGTTCGACAGGGATGGGGGGCAATGAGCAGTTCTTC. This sequence encodes CASSSTGMGGNEQFF. The whole variable domain, filled in from reference TRBV2 and TRBJ2-1, reads EPEVTQTPSHQVTQMGQEVILRCVPISNHLYFYWYRQILGQKVEFLVSFYNNEISEKSEIFDDQFSVERPDGSNFTLKIRSTKLEDSAMYFCASSSTGMGGNEQFFGPGTRLTVL.